These 4 T cell receptor beta chains were all obtained from the same sample, sequenced in a study of blood T cell repertoires in COVID-19. Generated by immunoSEQ multiplex PCR, the TCRdb table keeps only in-frame clones and is missing some. The sample includes tens of thousands of clones, 82% seen only once; the top ten take roughly 13%. The sample consisted of peripheral blood. These receptors were taken from a woman aged 80 or over with acute or convalescent COVID-19.

This chain connects TRBV4-3 to TRBJ2-7; TRBD2 agrees at 10 bases. Germline V lookup: CDR1 LGHNA, CDR2 YSLEER. The J segment lost 2 bases and the V segment lost 0 bases, leaving 10 bases of the junction unmatched. This CDR3 region has 18 residues. CDR3 sequence reads: CASSQETPLAGDPYEQYF. The CDR3 DNA reads as TGCGCCAGCAGCCAAGAGACCCCCCTAGCGGGAGACCCCTACGAGCAGTACTTC.

The chain couples TRBV4-3 to TRBJ2-1; D possibly corresponds to TRBD1 (6 bases). Trimming took off 0 bases at V and 5 bases at J, with 14 bases between the two ends. Germline-derived CDR1 and CDR2 are LGHNA and YSLEER. CDR3 length: 16 residues. CDR3 protein: CASSQDGNRAHNEQFF. The CDR3 DNA reads as TGCGCCAGCAGCCAAGACGGAAACAGGGCCCACAATGAGCAGTTCTTC.

The gene calls are TRBV19 and TRBJ2-2; D remains unclear. CDR1 is LNHDA and CDR2 is SQIVND in the germline V gene (reference sequence). V lost 8 bases and J 1 base, leaving 5 bases between the germline ends. The CDR3 runs to 12 residues. Here the CDR3 reads CASLKNTGELFF. CDR3 sequence (DNA): TGTGCCAGTCTAAAGAACACCGGGGAGCTGTTTTTT.

This sequence joins TRBV13 and TRBJ2-1, with D possibly being TRBD2 (5 bases). The V and J ends lost 2 bases and 5 bases respectively, with 19 bases between them. The length of the CDR3 is 17 residues. Per the germline V gene, CDR1 is PRHDT and CDR2 is FYEKMQ (reference sequence). DNA of the CDR3: TGTGCCAGCAGCTTAAAGCCTGTAGCGCACCCGGACAATGAGCAGTTCTTC. Translating it yields CASSLKPVAHPDNEQFF.